The 30 T cell receptor beta chains reported below all come from one sample, sequenced in a study of blood T cell repertoires in COVID-19. TCRdb's copy holds only in-frame clones and misses some; the assay was immunoSEQ multiplex PCR. The sample carries roughly 310,000 clones, 89% recorded once. Input material: PBMCs or T cells enriched from blood (not recorded which). These receptors were obtained from a woman aged 40 to 50 who had recovered from COVID-19.

The chain is built from TRBV3-1 (or the pseudogene TRBV3-2) and TRBJ2-7, with D perhaps matching TRBD1 (5 bases). Germline values: CDR1 LGHDT, CDR2 YNNKEL (reference sequence). The V and J ends lost 2 bases and 0 bases respectively, with 11 bases between them. This CDR3 has 15 amino acids. For the CDR3, the DNA is TGTGCCAGCAGCCAAAACGGACAAATCTCCTACGAGCAGTACTTC. Translation: CASSQNGQISYEQYF.

The chain has TRBV7-2 and TRBJ2-3; 7 bases map to TRBD1. This CDR3 has 16 residues. Germline trimming cut 1 base from V and 1 base from J; bases unmatched to any gene: 5. CDR1 is SGHTA and CDR2 is FQGNSA in the germline V gene. Here the CDR3 reads CASSLGGGEGTDTQYF. The CDR3 region has the DNA TGTGCCAGCAGCTTAGGAGGGGGCGAGGGCACAGATACGCAGTATTTT.

This chain links TRBV11-2 with TRBJ2-5; TRBD1 matches 8 bases. The CDR3 contains 11 residues. The junction had 0 bases not matched to a gene; V was cut back by 8 bases and J by 4 bases. Per germline, CDR1 SGHAT and CDR2 FQNNGV. This CDR3 reads CASDRGETQYF. The CDR3 DNA sequence: TGTGCCAGCGACAGGGGAGAGACCCAGTACTTC.

This CDR3 is CASSQLAGENEQYF. Written as DNA, the CDR3 is TGTGCCAGCAGCCAACTAGCGGGAGAAAACGAGCAGTACTTC. V usage is TRBV3-1 (or the pseudogene TRBV3-2) and J usage is TRBJ2-7, with TRBD2 matching over 10 bases. The V gene's germline CDR1 is LGHDT and CDR2 YNNKEL (reference sequence). This CDR3 has 14 amino acids. V was clipped by 2 bases and J by 5 bases; unmatched bases: 3.

The CDR3 loop reads CASKSSREAKNIQYF. The CDR3 DNA reads as TGTGCCAGCAAGAGTAGTAGAGAAGCCAAAAACATTCAGTACTTC. The V gene is TRBV2, the J gene TRBJ2-4; the D is unclear. The V and J ends lost 7 bases and 0 bases respectively, with 13 bases between them. Per germline, CDR1 SNHLY and CDR2 FYNNEI. CDR3 length: 15 amino acids.

Only a few counts were recorded for this clone. This chain joins TRBV29-1 and TRBJ1-3, with a tentative D call TRBD1 (6 bases). With 7 bases removed from V and 5 bases from J, the gap between germline ends came to 15 bases. The germline gives CDR1 SQVTM, CDR2 ANQGSEA. The CDR3 length is 13 residues. The CDR3 nucleotides read TGCAGCGCCTGGGAGCAGGGGAGAAACACCATATATTTT. Amino acid sequence: CSAWEQGRNTIYF.

The chain uses TRBV19 and TRBJ1-2; 8 nucleotides align to TRBD1. J gave up 5 bases and V 5 bases, and 7 bases lay outside the gene matches. The CDR3 loop spans 14 amino acids. Per the germline V gene, CDR1 is LNHDA and CDR2 is SQIVND (reference sequence). The CDR3 sequence is CASSPRTGRYGYTF. CDR3 in DNA: TGTGCCAGTAGTCCCCGGACAGGGAGGTATGGCTACACCTTC.

CDR3 in DNA: TGTGCCAGCAGCTATATAGCGGGGTCCGTCGAGCAGTACTTC. Translation gives CASSYIAGSVEQYF. This chain joins TRBV4-2 and TRBJ2-7, with 8 bases lining up with TRBD2. The germline gives CDR1 LGHNA, CDR2 YNFKEQ. The CDR3 has 14 amino acids. J was trimmed by 6 bases and V by 5 bases; bases with no gene match: 9.

The chain recombines TRBV10-3 with TRBJ2-7; 12 bases fit TRBD2. Germline loops: CDR1 ENHRY, CDR2 SYGVKD. Losses at the gene ends were 6 bases for V and 2 bases for J; bases not matched to a gene: 8. There are 16 residues in the CDR3. CDR3 in amino acids: CAISPGTSGPPYEQYF. The CDR3 region has the DNA TGTGCCATCAGCCCCGGGACTAGCGGGCCTCCCTACGAGCAGTACTTC.

The CDR3 loop is CASISGLFSISGSTYNEQFF. CDR3 sequence (DNA): TGTGCCAGCATATCAGGGCTTTTCTCAATCAGCGGGAGTACCTACAATGAGCAGTTCTTC. V and J are TRBV2 and TRBJ2-1; 8 positions agree with TRBD2. The CDR3 loop spans 20 amino acids. CDR1 SNHLY and CDR2 FYNNEI come from the germline V gene. With V trimmed by 7 bases and J by 2 bases, 22 bases remained unmatched.

The chain couples TRBV5-4 to TRBJ2-5; the D gene is possibly TRBD1 (6 bases). From germline, CDR1 is SGHNT and CDR2 YYREEE (reference sequence). Trimming removed 3 bases from V and 4 bases from J, with 13 bases in between. CDR3 size: 14 residues. The CDR3 DNA is TGTGCCAGCAGCTCAACAGGGAGAAGAGAGACCCAGTACTTC. It encodes CASSSTGRRETQYF. Filled out from reference TRBV5-4 and TRBJ2-5, the complete variable domain reads ETGVTQSPTHLIKTRGQQVTLRCSSQSGHNTVSWYQQALGQGPQFIFQYYREEENGRGNFPPRFSGLQFPNYSSELNVNALELDDSALYLCASSSTGRRETQYFGPGTRLLVL.

Only one count was recorded for this clone. J is TRBJ1-3 and V is TRBV11-2; D perhaps matches TRBD1 (5 bases). Trimming took 1 base from V and 0 from J, leaving 13 bases between them. CDR1 and CDR2 (germline): SGHAT, FQNNGV. The CDR3 extends over 17 amino acids. The DNA for the CDR3 is TGTGCCAGCAGCTTAGGAAGCTGGGGGGACTCTGGAAACACCATATATTTT. Translation gives CASSLGSWGDSGNTIYF.

The chain carries TRBV7-2 and TRBJ1-6, with D possibly matching TRBD1 (5 bases). V lost 5 bases to trimming and J lost 2 bases, with 13 bases between them. CDR1 is SGHTA, CDR2 FQGNSA, per germline. The CDR3 has 16 residues. The CDR3 loop is CASSPAGPPYNSPLHF. The CDR3 DNA is TGTGCCAGCAGCCCGGCGGGGCCCCCCTATAATTCACCCCTCCACTTT.

The rearrangement links TRBV18 to TRBJ2-7; 9 nucleotides match TRBD1. The germline gives CDR1 KGHSH, CDR2 LQKENI. This CDR3 is built from 15 residues. Trimming took 3 bases from V and 3 from J; bases not matched to a gene: 6. The CDR3 protein is CASSPTGGALYEQYF. The CDR3 DNA sequence: TGTGCCAGCTCACCGACAGGGGGTGCCCTCTACGAGCAGTACTTC.

This rearrangement joins TRBV7-2 to TRBJ2-1; D call uncertain. The CDR3 extends over 15 amino acids. Germline CDR1 SGHTA, CDR2 FQGNSA. Deletions cut 1 base from V and 5 bases from J, with 12 bases between. CDR3 DNA: TGTGCCAGCAGCTTAGAAATGGGCCGTCACAATGAGCAGTTCTTC. Translated, it gives CASSLEMGRHNEQFF.

The chain recombines TRBV24-1 with TRBJ2-3, with TRBD2 matching 10 bases. The V gene end was trimmed by 5 bases and the J gene end by 1 base; junction bases not matched to a gene: 2. Germline CDR1 KGHDR, CDR2 SFDVKD. This CDR3 region has 15 residues. The CDR3 bases are TGTGCCACCAGTGGGACTAGCGGTCGCACAGATACGCAGTATTTT. It encodes CATSGTSGRTDTQYF.

J is TRBJ1-4 and V is TRBV27; TRBD1 might be the D (6 bases). Trimming removed 0 bases at V and 8 bases at J, with 16 bases between. This CDR3 is built from 16 residues. The germline CDR1 and CDR2 sequences are MNHEY and SMNVEV (reference sequence). The CDR3 coding sequence is TGTGCCAGCAGTTTATCGGGGAACAGGGTGAGGGAAAAACTGTTTTTT. This encodes CASSLSGNRVREKLFF.

This clone showed up just a few times. This sequence joins TRBV24-1 and TRBJ2-1, with 7 bases fitting TRBD1. With V trimmed by 3 bases and J by 7 bases, 11 bases remained unmatched. CDR1 is KGHDR and CDR2 is SFDVKD in the germline V gene. The CDR3 loop spans 16 amino acids. CDR3 protein: CATSDRQGAVGNEQFF. In DNA, the CDR3 is TGTGCCACCAGTGATAGACAGGGAGCAGTTGGAAATGAGCAGTTCTTC.

This sequence joins TRBV3-1 (or the pseudogene TRBV3-2) and TRBJ2-1; 9 bases are shared with TRBD2. Germline trimming cut 0 bases from V and 13 bases from J; bases unmatched to any gene: 10. Looked up from germline, CDR1 is LGHDT and CDR2 is YNNKEL (reference sequence). The CDR3 spans 15 residues. The CDR3 DNA is TGTGCCAGCAGCCAAGATCTCGGTGAAGCGGGAGGTCAGTTCTTC. Its translation is CASSQDLGEAGGQFF.

The V and J genes are TRBV10-3 and TRBJ1-3, with 7 bases matching TRBD1. With 8 bases clipped from V and 4 bases from J, the junction kept 11 bases outside the gene matches. Germline V gene lookup returns CDR1 ENHRY and CDR2 SYGVKD. This CDR3 spans 15 amino acids. As DNA, the CDR3 is TGTGCCATCGGGGACGACAGGGCTTCAGGAAACACCATATATTTT. Translation gives CAIGDDRASGNTIYF.

The V gene is TRBV7-9, the J gene TRBJ1-2; 7 bases agree with TRBD1. V shed 5 bases, J shed 5 bases, and the junction held 23 bases outside the gene matches. The germline V gene encodes CDR1 SEHNR and CDR2 FQNEAQ (reference sequence). This CDR3 is 19 amino acids long. Written as DNA, the CDR3 is TGTGCCAGCAGCCAAGCCACAGGTGGAGGGGGCCCCCCCGGGTATGGCTACACCTTC. Translation gives CASSQATGGGGPPGYGYTF.

This clone was counted between two and nine times. The V and J genes are TRBV29-1 and TRBJ1-1; 7 bases map to TRBD1. Looked up from germline, CDR1 is SQVTM and CDR2 is ANQGSEA. This CDR3 contains 13 residues. V shed 7 bases and J 3 bases; nucleotides not matched to a gene: 8. The DNA for the CDR3 is TGCAGCGGTAGACAGGGAATGGACACTGAAGCTTTCTTT. Its translation: CSGRQGMDTEAFF.

This chain connects TRBV9 to TRBJ2-1, with TRBD2 identical over 7 bases. The ends lost 3 bases at V and 3 bases at J; junction bases unmatched: 9. The CDR3 sequence is 16 residues long. From germline, CDR1 is SGDLS and CDR2 YYNGEE. CDR3 DNA sequence: TGTGCCAGCAGCGACTTTGGAGCGGGGCTCTACAATGAGCAGTTCTTC. Protein product: CASSDFGAGLYNEQFF.

The rearrangement uses TRBV11-2 and TRBJ2-5; 12 nucleotides align to TRBD2. V was clipped by 5 bases and J by 7 bases; unmatched bases: 8. CDR1 and CDR2 (germline): SGHAT, FQNNGV. The CDR3 totals 15 residues. The CDR3 region is CASSTTSGGPGTQYF. The CDR3 DNA reads as TGTGCCAGCAGCACGACTAGCGGGGGCCCAGGGACCCAGTACTTC.

V gene TRBV2 combines with J gene TRBJ2-3, with no clear D. The CDR3 runs to 12 residues. V gave up 5 bases and J gave up 0 bases, with 3 bases separating them. Germline V gives CDR1 SNHLY, CDR2 FYNNEI. The CDR3 sequence: CASSLSTDTQYF. DNA of the CDR3: TGTGCCAGCAGTTTAAGCACAGATACGCAGTATTTT.

This chain uses TRBV28 with TRBJ2-7, with D possibly being TRBD2 (5 bases). Per germline, CDR1 MDHEN and CDR2 SYDVKM. This CDR3 has 14 amino acids. The germline V and J ends were trimmed by 5 bases and 3 bases, with 14 bases remaining between them. DNA for the CDR3: TGTGCCAGCAGTACCCCAACCGGGAACTACGAGCAGTACTTC. Translation: CASSTPTGNYEQYF.

CDR3 DNA: TGTGCCAGCTCACCACCGAGCCTCCTAAGGGGGGAGACCCAGTACTTC. Amino acids: CASSPPSLLRGETQYF. The V and J genes are TRBV18 and TRBJ2-5, with a tentative D call TRBD1 (6 bases). Germline CDR1 and CDR2: KGHSH and LQKENI. CDR3 size: 16 residues. Trimming removed 0 bases from V and 5 bases from J, with 16 bases in between.

The chain uses TRBV6-7 and TRBJ2-7; no firm D call. TRBV6-7 is an ORF, with its function uncertain. V shed 6 bases and J shed 5 bases, with 17 bases lying between them. The CDR3 runs 14 residues. This CDR3 reads CASSQRPSLDEQYF. The DNA of the CDR3 is TGTGCCAGCAGCCAGCGACCTTCTCTTGACGAGCAGTACTTC.

The chain joins TRBV18 to TRBJ1-5, with a weak D call TRBD1 (5 bases). This CDR3 is built from 14 residues. The ends were cut back, 6 bases at V and 5 bases at J, with 14 bases in the middle. Germline V gene lookup returns CDR1 KGHSH and CDR2 LQKENI. In DNA form, the CDR3 reads TGTGCCAGCTCCCGGGACTCACAGGATCAGCCCCAGCATTTT. This sequence encodes CASSRDSQDQPQHF. Combining the CDR3 with reference TRBV18 and TRBJ1-5 gives the whole variable domain NAGVMQNPRHLVRRRGQEARLRCSPMKGHSHVYWYRQLPEEGLKFMVYLQKENIIDESGMPKERFSAEFPKEGPSILRIQQVVRGDSAAYFCASSRDSQDQPQHFGDGTRLSIL.

J is TRBJ2-4 and V is TRBV28; D may be TRBD1 (5 bases). The ends were cut back, 2 bases at V and 0 bases at J, with 11 bases in the middle. Germline V gene lookup returns CDR1 MDHEN and CDR2 SYDVKM. The CDR3 contains 16 residues. The CDR3 DNA reads as TGTGCCAGCAGTTTACGACAGTCCCTAGCCAAAAACATTCAGTACTTC. Translated, it gives CASSLRQSLAKNIQYF.